The T cell receptor beta chain under discussion was sequenced for a study of shared clonotypes between healthy human individuals. CD45RO negativity and positive selection for CCR7 defined naive CD8 cells, a population that excluded terminally differentiated effector memory CD45RA+ cells. Whole-study results and caveats: Sequencing depth was expected to affect clonotype sharing among donors. Generation of non-shared clonotypes was less probable than generation of clonotypes shared by all four donors.

This clone is a singleton in its sample. Its antigen is unidentified. The CDR3 has 14 amino acids. V lost 4 bases and J lost 4, with 14 bases in between. Germline V gene lookup returns CDR1 SGHDT and CDR2 YYEEEE. Template for every sorted-subset replicate PCR totaled roughly 200 ng DNA, roughly 30,000 T cell genomes. The protocol was immunoSEQ multiplex PCR, while the TCRdb copy is restricted to in-frame clones and leaves out a portion. The sample carries fewer than 1 million clones, around 96% recorded once. The clonotype comes from a man younger than 45 in good health. This chain uses TRBV5-6 with TRBJ1-1; TRBD1 might be the D (5 bases). Sequencing was done on a sample of naive CD8+ T cells sorted from blood. DNA for the CDR3: TGTGCCAGCAGCCCCGAGAGGGGTTTCACTGAAGCTTTCTTT. Residues: CASSPERGFTEAFF.